These T cell receptor beta chains were read from a single sample in a study of T cell responses to AZD1222 COVID-19 vaccine. Profiled with immunoSEQ multiplex PCR; TCRdb holds only in-frame clones, not every one. The repertoire includes 100,000 or so clones, around nine tenths of them detected once, and 2% to 2.5% sits in the top ten. The sample consisted of peripheral blood, taken 28 days after the second AZD1222 dose. These TCRs come from an adult who received the AZD1222 COVID-19 vaccine. Each CDR3 is given with its conserved first and last residue. A D gene is named only where the DNA matches it firmly. Clone sizes are given selectively: once, few, many, or a class where the clone is expanded.

abundance	d_gene	v_gene	j_gene	CDR3nt	CDR3aa
.	.	TRBV19	TRBJ2-1	TGTGCCAGTAGCCGAGTCGTCAATGAGCAGTTCTTC	CASSRVVNEQFF
.	.	TRBV4-2	TRBJ1-5	TGTGCCAGCAGCCAACAGTGGTCCCTTAATCAGCCCCAGCATTTT	CASSQQWSLNQPQHF
few	TRBD1	TRBV28	TRBJ1-4	TGTGCCAGCCTCACAGGGGGTAGAGAAAAACTGTTTTTT	CASLTGGREKLFF
.	.	TRBV4-3	TRBJ2-3	TGCGCCAGCAGCCAAGATGATTCAGGGGTCCTTCGGGATACGCAGTATTTT	CASSQDDSGVLRDTQYF
.	TRBD1	TRBV3-1/TRBV3-2	TRBJ2-3	TGTGCCAGCAGCCAAGATGACAGGGTTAGGACAGATACGCAGTATTTT	CASSQDDRVRTDTQYF
.	.	TRBV7-9	TRBJ1-4	TGTGCCAGCAGCTTAATCAGATCAACTAATGAAAAACTGTTTTTT	CASSLIRSTNEKLFF
.	TRBD2	TRBV19	TRBJ2-7	TGTGCCAGTAGTCTCCGGACTAGCGGGAATTACGAGCAGTACTTC	CASSLRTSGNYEQYF
.	TRBD2	TRBV4-1	TRBJ2-7	TGCGCCAGCAGCCAAGATGAGGCGGGAGGCTACGAGCAGTACTTC	CASSQDEAGGYEQYF
.	TRBD1	TRBV18	TRBJ1-5	TGTGCCAGCTCATCATCTGACAGGGGAGGCAATCAGCCCCAGCATTTT	CASSSSDRGGNQPQHF
.	.	TRBV7-9	TRBJ1-6	TGTGCCAGCAGCTTAGTCGTTGGACAGAGAATTAATTCACCCCTCCACTTT	CASSLVVGQRINSPLHF
once	.	TRBV19	TRBJ1-1	TGTGCCAGTAGGCCCGGACAGTTAATGGAAGCTTTCTTT	CASRPGQLMEAFF
.	.	TRBV3-1/TRBV3-2	TRBJ2-2	TGTGCCAGCAGCCAGCTCCAGGGGAATCCCGGGGAGCTGTTTTTT	CASSQLQGNPGELFF
.	TRBD1	TRBV27	TRBJ1-4	TGTGCCAGCAGCAGGACAGGGGGGACAACTAATGAAAAACTGTTTTTT	CASSRTGGTTNEKLFF
.	TRBD1	TRBV7-8	TRBJ1-5	TGTGCCAGCAGCTTAGGGGGACAGGGGTATTATAGCAATCAGCCCCAGCATTTT	CASSLGGQGYYSNQPQHF
.	.	TRBV7-2	TRBJ2-7	TGTGCCAGCAGCTCGGGTGGCGGGCAGTACTTC	CASSSGGGQYF
few	TRBD1	TRBV2	TRBJ2-7	TGTGCCAGCAGCCGACAGGGGCGAACCTACGAGCAGTACTTC	CASSRQGRTYEQYF
.	.	TRBV3-1/TRBV3-2	TRBJ2-3	TGTGCCAGCAGCCCACGACTGGGAGCGCCTAGCACAGATACGCAGTATTTT	CASSPRLGAPSTDTQYF
.	.	TRBV19	TRBJ1-5	TGTGCCAGTAGCCTCAGGGCCTCCTACAATCAGCCCCAGCATTTT	CASSLRASYNQPQHF
.	TRBD1	TRBV30	TRBJ1-4	TGTGCCTGGGGGACAGGGAACGGTGAAAAACTGTTTTTT	CAWGTGNGEKLFF
.	TRBD2	TRBV28	TRBJ2-2	TGTGCCAGCAGTCACCATCTCGGGAGGACCGGGGAGCTGTTTTTT	CASSHHLGRTGELFF
.	TRBD2	TRBV5-1	TRBJ2-7	TGCGCCAGCAGCAGCTCGGGACTAGCGGACCCCTACGAGCAGTACTTC	CASSSSGLADPYEQYF
.	.	TRBV7-8	TRBJ1-1	TGTGCCAGCAGCGGAGCGAACACTGAAGCTTTCTTT	CASSGANTEAFF
.	.	TRBV11-2	TRBJ2-7	TGTGCCAGCAGCCCCTTCCTCTACGAGCAGTACTTC	CASSPFLYEQYF
.	.	TRBV20-1	TRBJ1-5	TGCAGTGCTAGTGGGGGTAGCAATCAGCCCCAGCATTTT	CSASGGSNQPQHF
few	.	TRBV24-1	TRBJ1-6	TGTGCCACCAGTGATAACAGGGAAAATTCACCCCTCCACTTT	CATSDNRENSPLHF
once	.	TRBV21-1	TRBJ2-7	TGTGCCAGCAGCAAAGAGTACCCGGGACACCTGTTTTACGAGCAGTACTTC	CASSKEYPGHLFYEQYF
once	.	TRBV7-2	TRBJ2-7	TGTGCCAGCAGCTTAAGTACCGGGACGTTTCATTACGAGCAGTACTTC	CASSLSTGTFHYEQYF
.	.	TRBV18	TRBJ2-7	TGTGCCAGCTCACCATTTGGATTCCCTTACGAGCAGTACTTC	CASSPFGFPYEQYF
.	TRBD1	TRBV5-6	TRBJ1-6	TGTGCCAGCAGCCCGGCCGGGACAGGGACTTTGTCACCCCTCCACTTT	CASSPAGTGTLSPLHF
.	TRBD1	TRBV6-5	TRBJ1-4	TGTGCCAGCAGTTACGAAGGACAGGGTTACGAAAAACTGTTTTTT	CASSYEGQGYEKLFF
.	TRBD1	TRBV4-2	TRBJ1-2	TGTGCCAGCAGCCAAGTTTCTCCCTCCGGGACAGGGCGGGGCCGATATGGCTACACCTTC	CASSQVSPSGTGRGRYGYTF
.	.	TRBV5-6	TRBJ2-1	TGTGCCAGCAGCTTATTCGATGAGCAGTTCTTC	CASSLFDEQFF
.	.	TRBV19	TRBJ2-1	TGTGCCAGTATCCCCGGGACTGGAACCTACAATGAGCAGTTCTTC	CASIPGTGTYNEQFF
.	.	TRBV29-1	TRBJ1-1	TGCAGCGTTGAGATGGATATGAACACTGAAGCTTTCTTT	CSVEMDMNTEAFF
.	TRBD1	TRBV19	TRBJ2-1	TGTGCCAGTAGCTGGACAGGGAACAATGAGCAGTTCTTC	CASSWTGNNEQFF
once	TRBD1	TRBV28	TRBJ1-1	TGTGCCAGCACTCCTCCGGACAGGGCAAACACTGAAGCTTTCTTT	CASTPPDRANTEAFF
.	.	TRBV29-1	TRBJ1-4	TGCAGCGTTGCGAACAACGTCGGTGAAAAACTGTTTTTT	CSVANNVGEKLFF
.	.	TRBV29-1	TRBJ2-1	TGCAGCGCTGCGACGGGGAGCTCCTACAATGAGCAGTTCTTC	CSAATGSSYNEQFF
.	.	TRBV5-8	TRBJ1-4	TGTGCCAGCAGCTCCGGGACGTCAACTAATGAAAAACTGTTTTTT	CASSSGTSTNEKLFF
.	.	TRBV10-3	TRBJ1-2	TGTGCCATCACTATCAGGGATGGGTATGGCTACACCTTC	CAITIRDGYGYTF
.	TRBD1	TRBV11-2	TRBJ2-1	TGTGCCAGCAGCTTAGTACAGGGGTTCCCCTACAATGAGCAGTTCTTC	CASSLVQGFPYNEQFF
.	.	TRBV12-3/TRBV12-4	TRBJ2-2	TGTGCCAGCAGCCCCGTGGGGACCGGGGAGCTGTTTTTT	CASSPVGTGELFF
.	.	TRBV24-1	TRBJ2-5	TGTGCCACCAGTGAGATCGGACGGAGTCAAGAGACCCAGTACTTC	CATSEIGRSQETQYF
.	.	TRBV4-3	TRBJ2-7	TGCGCCAGCAGCCAAGTGCGGGGTCCGAGCTACGAGCAGTACTTC	CASSQVRGPSYEQYF
.	TRBD1	TRBV27	TRBJ2-7	TGTGCCAGCAGTCCGGGACAGACCTACGAGCAGTACTTC	CASSPGQTYEQYF
.	.	TRBV11-2	TRBJ1-2	TGTGCCAGCAGCCCGAGGGCGGGTTTCGACTATGGCTACACCTTC	CASSPRAGFDYGYTF
.	TRBD2	TRBV5-4	TRBJ2-1	TGTGCCAGCAGCTTCCCTTCCGGGAGGGACAATGAGCAGTTCTTC	CASSFPSGRDNEQFF
.	.	TRBV14	TRBJ2-3	TGTGCCAGCAGCCAAGTTATCGGAAGTAGCACAGATACGCAGTATTTT	CASSQVIGSSTDTQYF
.	.	TRBV10-3	TRBJ2-3	TGTGCCATCAATCATCTCCCCACAGATACGCAGTATTTT	CAINHLPTDTQYF
.	.	TRBV7-3	TRBJ2-1	TGTGCCAGCAGCTTATGGGCCGACAGTACCTCCTACAATGAGCAGTTCTTC	CASSLWADSTSYNEQFF
.	.	TRBV6-1	TRBJ2-1	TGTGCCAGCAGTGAAACGGGCCTTGAGCAGTTCTTC	CASSETGLEQFF
.	TRBD1	TRBV27	TRBJ2-2	TGTGCCAGCAGCCGGACAGGGGACGGCACCGGGGAGCTGTTTTTT	CASSRTGDGTGELFF
once	TRBD1	TRBV24-1	TRBJ2-3	TGTGCCACCAGTGACGACTTCCAGGGGGCCACAGATACGCAGTATTTT	CATSDDFQGATDTQYF
.	.	TRBV2	TRBJ1-2	TGTGCCAGCAGTGTGGAGGGGGGCGACTATGGCTACACCTTC	CASSVEGGDYGYTF
.	.	TRBV19	TRBJ1-1	TGTGCCAGTGCAGTGGGGACGGGAGTGAACACTGAAGCTTTCTTT	CASAVGTGVNTEAFF
.	.	TRBV27	TRBJ1-5	TGTGCCAGCAGTTTTACACCCTATCAGCCCCAGCATTTT	CASSFTPYQPQHF
.	TRBD2	TRBV4-1	TRBJ2-6	TGCGCCAGCAGCCCGCTAGCGGGGGTAGGCGTCCTGACTTTC	CASSPLAGVGVLTF
.	.	TRBV5-1	TRBJ2-2	TGCGCCAGTAGTTTCTTAAGTATGGGGAACACCGGGGAGCTGTTTTTT	CASSFLSMGNTGELFF
once	.	TRBV2	TRBJ1-2	TGTGCCAGCACTGAGGCGCAGGGAGCAGGTGGCTACACCTTC	CASTEAQGAGGYTF
.	TRBD2	TRBV10-3	TRBJ2-2	TGTGCCACCGAGGGACTAGCGGGAGCCCCCATGAACACCGGGGAGCTGTTTTTT	CATEGLAGAPMNTGELFF